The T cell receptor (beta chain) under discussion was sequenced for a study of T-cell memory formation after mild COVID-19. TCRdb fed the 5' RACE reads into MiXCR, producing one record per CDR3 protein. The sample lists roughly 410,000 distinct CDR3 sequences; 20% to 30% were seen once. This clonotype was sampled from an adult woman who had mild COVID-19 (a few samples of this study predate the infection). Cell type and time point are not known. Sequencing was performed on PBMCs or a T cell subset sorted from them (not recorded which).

CDR3 sequence reads: CASSFPASYGYTF. For the CDR3, the DNA is TGTGCCAGCAGCTTTCCGGCCAGCTATGGCTACACCTTC. This chain uses TRBV5-6 with TRBJ1-2; D is unclear. The CDR3 is 13 amino acids. V dropped 2 bases and J dropped 4 bases, with 9 bases sitting between them. Germline V gene sequence: CDR1 SGHDT, CDR2 YYEEEE.